This TCR beta chain was sequenced during a study of blood T cell repertoires in COVID-19. This clone was observed a single time. Clones were read by immunoSEQ multiplex PCR, and TCRdb kept only the in-frame ones, dropping some. The data contain some 70,000 clones, roughly 79% of them singletons. The CDR3 is 16 residues long. The germline gives CDR1 SGDLS, CDR2 YYNGEE. Trimming cost V 3 bases and J 6 bases, with 22 bases left between them. V and J are TRBV9 and TRBJ2-7; tentatively, D is TRBD1 (8 bases). This TCR was recovered from a woman between 65 and 79 years old with acute or convalescent COVID-19. Sequencing used peripheral blood. Here the CDR3 reads CASSAKGGTGASEQYF. CDR3 nucleotide sequence: TGTGCCAGCAGCGCCAAGGGAGGGACAGGCGCGAGCGAGCAGTACTTC.